These T cell receptor beta chains were read from a single sample in a study of blood T cells in healthy people across ages. TCRdb passed the 5' RACE reads through MiXCR, listing each CDR3 protein once. The top ten hold approximately 20% of the sample, which has more than 650,000 distinct CDR3 sequences, about a fifth seen once. Sequencing was performed on blood. The receptors derive from a man aged 65-85 years in good health. Both conserved end residues are part of each CDR3. Fields, in order: J gene, D gene, V gene, clone size, CDR3 protein, CDR3 DNA. D genes are given only for firm matches. Rows give clone size only sometimes, using once, few, many, or a class for an expanded clone.

TRBJ2-2,-,TRBV5-5,few,CASSLWVVNTGELFF,TGTGCCAGCAGCTTGTGGGTAGTGAACACCGGGGAGCTGTTTTTT
TRBJ2-3,-,TRBV24-1,few,CATSETGGHTDTQYF,TGTGCCACCAGTGAAACGGGGGGCCACACAGATACGCAGTATTTT
TRBJ2-3,TRBD2,TRBV14,once,CASSQGLAATDTQYF,TGTGCCAGCAGCCAGGGACTAGCGGCTACAGATACGCAGTATTTT
TRBJ2-1,-,TRBV29-1,few,CSVGPIRNEQFF,TGCAGCGTTGGACCCATTAGGAATGAGCAGTTCTTC
TRBJ1-1,-,TRBV19,-,CASSRRPGLSDTEAFF,TGTGCCAGTAGTAGACGCCCGGGACTCTCGGACACTGAAGCTTTCTTT
TRBJ2-7,-,TRBV5-4,-,CASTIRDFNYEQYF,TGTGCCAGCACCATCCGGGACTTTAACTACGAGCAGTACTTC
TRBJ1-5,TRBD1,TRBV7-2,few,CASSLAAGGQGGSRSNQPQHF,TGTGCCAGCAGCTTAGCGGCGGGGGGACAGGGCGGGAGTAGGAGCAATCAGCCCCAGCATTTT
TRBJ2-2,TRBD1,TRBV12-3/TRBV12-4,-,CASRGQGGWTRELFF,TGTGCCAGCAGGGGACAGGGTGGCTGGACCAGGGAGCTGTTTTTT
TRBJ2-3,-,TRBV9,few,CASSVPTGTSTDTQYF,TGTGCCAGCAGCGTGCCAACAGGGACCTCCACAGATACGCAGTATTTT
TRBJ2-1,-,TRBV7-2,-,CASSYHRGSYNEQFF,TGTGCCAGCAGTTACCACCGAGGCAGCTACAATGAGCAGTTCTTC
TRBJ2-5,-,TRBV28,many,CASSTGPNQETQYF,TGTGCCAGCAGCACCGGACCCAACCAAGAGACCCAGTACTTC
TRBJ1-4,TRBD1,TRBV3-1,-,CASSVAILRTGTEKLFF,TGTGCCAGCAGCGTCGCCATTCTCCGGACAGGGACCGAAAAACTGTTTTTT
TRBJ2-4,-,TRBV28,-,CASSYLAKNIQYF,TGTGCCAGCAGTTACCTAGCCAAAAACATTCAGTACTTC
TRBJ2-2,TRBD1,TRBV5-1,-,CASSFPDRAGELFF,TGCGCCAGCAGCTTCCCGGACAGGGCCGGGGAGCTGTTTTTT
TRBJ1-1,-,TRBV20-1,-,CSASRTNGNTEAFF,TGCAGTGCTTCGCGGACAAATGGGAACACTGAAGCTTTCTTT
TRBJ2-1,-,TRBV5-1,many,CASSLAQVNEQFF,TGCGCCAGCAGCTTGGCCCAGGTCAATGAGCAGTTCTTC
TRBJ1-5,TRBD1,TRBV7-2,many,CASSPQGASNQPQHF,TGTGCCAGCAGCCCACAGGGGGCGAGCAATCAGCCCCAGCATTTT
TRBJ2-4,-,TRBV7-9,few,CASSYQTGKNIQYF,TGTGCCAGCAGCTATCAGACAGGCAAAAACATTCAGTACTTC
TRBJ1-1,TRBD1,TRBV14,-,CASRRGTGTGSTEAFF,TGTGCCAGCAGGCGAGGTACCGGGACAGGGTCCACTGAAGCTTTCTTT
TRBJ2-4,-,TRBV10-2,-,CASSESGAVAKNIQYF,TGCGCCAGCAGTGAGTCCGGGGCTGTAGCCAAAAACATTCAGTACTTC
TRBJ2-5,-,TRBV5-1,many,CASSLIEETQYF,TGCGCCAGCAGCTTGATTGAGGAGACCCAGTACTTC
TRBJ2-7,-,TRBV7-2,-,CASSSYSSKTYYYEQYF,TGTGCCAGCAGCTCTTACTCGTCCAAGACTTACTACTACGAGCAGTACTTC
TRBJ2-3,TRBD2,TRBV18,few,CASSPYRNPTGGDTDTQYF,TGTGCCAGCTCACCATACAGGAACCCCACTGGGGGGGACACAGATACGCAGTATTTT
TRBJ2-5,-,TRBV12-3/TRBV12-4,-,CASSPGRTVQETQYF,TGTGCCAGCAGCCCCGGACGGACAGTACAAGAGACCCAGTACTTC
TRBJ1-1,-,TRBV7-2,few,CASTSDRVNTEAFF,TGTGCCAGCACCTCCGACAGAGTGAACACTGAAGCTTTCTTT
TRBJ2-7,TRBD1,TRBV6-5,few,CASSYGRQGISYEQYF,TGTGCCAGCAGTTATGGCAGACAGGGTATCTCCTACGAGCAGTACTTC
TRBJ2-1,TRBD2,TRBV3-1,-,CASSRRTSINEQFF,TGTGCCAGCAGCCGCCGGACTAGCATCAATGAGCAGTTCTTC
TRBJ2-7,TRBD2,TRBV6-6,many,CASSRGGYEQYF,TGTGCCAGCAGCCGGGGGGGCTACGAGCAGTACTTC
TRBJ1-3,TRBD1,TRBV20-1,few,CSAIRQGAVGNTIYF,TGCAGTGCGATACGACAGGGGGCTGTTGGAAACACCATATATTTT
TRBJ1-1,-,TRBV24-1,few,CATSEGNTEAFF,TGTGCCACCAGTGAGGGGAACACTGAAGCTTTCTTT
TRBJ1-1,-,TRBV29-1,-,CSAMRLTEAFF,TGCAGCGCCATGAGGTTGACTGAAGCTTTCTTT
TRBJ1-4,-,TRBV7-2,-,CASSLNGAGTNEKLFF,TGTGCCAGCAGCTTAAATGGTGCAGGGACTAATGAAAAACTGTTTTTT
TRBJ2-1,TRBD2,TRBV15,once,CATSRERESNEQFF,TGTGCCACCAGCAGAGAGCGGGAGAGCAATGAGCAGTTCTTC
TRBJ1-5,-,TRBV24-1,once,CATSDYNQPQHF,TGTGCCACCAGTGATTACAATCAGCCCCAGCATTTT
TRBJ1-2,-,TRBV11-2,-,CASSLEQGYYGYTF,TGTGCCAGCAGCTTAGAACAGGGCTACTATGGCTACACCTTC
TRBJ1-6,-,TRBV18,-,CASSAGPINSPLHF,TGTGCCAGCTCCGCGGGACCGATAAATTCACCCCTCCACTTT
TRBJ1-1,-,TRBV14,-,CANSPGLMNTEAFF,TGTGCCAACAGCCCAGGACTGATGAACACTGAAGCTTTCTTT
TRBJ2-3,TRBD2,TRBV20-1,-,CSARRVTSGIGTDTQYF,TGCAGTGCTAGGAGGGTGACTAGCGGGATTGGCACAGATACGCAGTATTTT
TRBJ2-7,TRBD1,TRBV5-1,-,CASRLGQRNYEQYF,TGCGCCAGCAGGTTGGGACAGCGCAACTACGAGCAGTACTTC
TRBJ2-5,TRBD2,TRBV20-1,few,CSARDVKRGPQETQYF,TGCAGTGCTAGAGATGTCAAGCGGGGTCCCCAAGAGACCCAGTACTTC
TRBJ2-5,-,TRBV20-1,few,CSARDQDTGSQETQYF,TGCAGTGCTAGAGATCAGGATACAGGGAGCCAAGAGACCCAGTACTTC
TRBJ2-3,TRBD2,TRBV9,few,CASSVSGGAVDTQYF,TGTGCCAGCAGCGTAAGCGGGGGGGCGGTAGATACGCAGTATTTT
TRBJ1-3,-,TRBV5-5,few,CASSFANTIYF,TGTGCCAGCAGCTTTGCAAACACCATATATTTT
TRBJ2-1,-,TRBV5-1,-,CASSSRGPYNEQFF,TGCGCCAGCAGCTCGAGGGGCCCTTACAATGAGCAGTTCTTC
TRBJ1-1,-,TRBV7-2,-,CASSQSRTNTEAFF,TGTGCCAGCAGCCAATCCAGGACGAACACTGAAGCTTTCTTT
TRBJ1-6,TRBD1,TRBV20-1,many,CSASGQGGYNSPLHF,TGCAGTGCTAGCGGACAGGGTGGCTATAATTCACCCCTCCACTTT
TRBJ2-1,-,TRBV7-3,many,CASSFGGPSRNEQFF,TGTGCCAGCAGCTTTGGAGGTCCCTCGCGGAATGAGCAGTTCTTC
TRBJ2-2,TRBD2,TRBV4-1,-,CASSHGSGENTGELFF,TGCGCCAGCAGCCACGGCAGCGGGGAAAACACCGGGGAGCTTTTTTTT
TRBJ2-5,TRBD2,TRBV7-9,many,CASSLASSGGTQYF,TGTGCCAGCAGCTTAGCGTCTAGCGGGGGAACCCAGTACTTC
TRBJ2-7,-,TRBV14,once,CASSQETGYSYEQYF,TGTGCCAGCAGCCAAGAGACAGGATACTCCTACGAGCAGTACTTC
TRBJ1-2,-,TRBV29-1,-,CSVVPARGGYGYTF,TGCAGCGTTGTGCCAGCCCGAGGGGGTTATGGCTACACCTTC
TRBJ1-3,-,TRBV6-2/TRBV6-3,few,CASRFRTARSGNTIYF,TGTGCCAGCAGATTTCGGACGGCCCGCTCTGGAAACACCATATATTTT
TRBJ2-5,TRBD2,TRBV6-6,few,CTSAGLVRGETQYF,TGTACCAGTGCTGGACTAGTTCGAGGAGAGACCCAGTACTTC